This T cell receptor beta chain was retrieved from a study of cytomegalovirus exposure and HLA in healthy donors. Findings and caveats of the study: HLA alleles showed associations with 15,000 to 20,000 TCR beta sequences in a later analysis, at a 0.05 false discovery rate. Common viral pathogens seemed to be connected with several of the most significant clusters, according to a later analysis.

With regard to this clone: The antigen is unknown.

A multiplex PCR was run with 60 Vbeta primers and 13 Jbeta primers. Clones were sequenced by immunoSEQ multiplex PCR, and TCRdb holds only the in-frame ones, with some missing. The data show 80,000 to 100,000 clones, 63% seen once. V lost 4 bases to trimming and J lost 10 bases; unmatched junction nucleotides: 8. Germline loops: CDR1 SGHNT, CDR2 YENEEA. This CDR3 spans 14 amino acids. The clonotype comes from a woman in her thirties or forties in good health and CMV-seropositive. Sequenced: PBMCs. This chain uses TRBV11-3 with TRBJ2-1; 9 bases fit TRBD2. CDR3: CASSSLAGSQEQFF. The CDR3 DNA reads TGTGCCAGCAGCTCACTAGCGGGTTCTCAGGAGCAGTTCTTC.